The 30 T cell receptor beta chains below come from one sample, sequenced in a study of shared clonotypes between healthy human individuals. Using immunoSEQ multiplex PCR, the repertoire was profiled, and TCRdb retains in-frame clones only, with some absent. This table holds around 510,000 clones, 95% to 97% found once. The sample was naive CD4+ T cells sorted from blood. Subset meaning: CD45RA+ positively selected. The receptors were sampled from a woman in her twenties or thirties in good health.

The rearrangement joins TRBV25-1 to TRBJ2-3; D unclear. The CDR3 covers 15 residues. V was clipped by 0 bases and J by 2 bases, with 9 bases between them. Germline assignment: CDR1 MGHDK and CDR2 SYGVNS. Here the CDR3 reads CASSEYGYYTDTQYF. The CDR3 region has the DNA TGTGCCAGCAGTGAATATGGGTACTACACAGATACGCAGTATTTT.

The CDR3 here is CASSLDQTYEQYF. CDR3 nucleotides: TGTGCCAGCAGCTTGGACCAAACCTACGAGCAGTACTTC. V gene TRBV5-6 combines with J gene TRBJ2-5, with no clear D. The closer fit of TRBJ2-7 to the DNA end suggests the J call may be wrong. The CDR3 loop spans 13 amino acids. Germline V CDR1 and CDR2: SGHDT, YYEEEE.

This chain joins TRBV2 and TRBJ1-5; no definite D call. Per the germline V gene, CDR1 is SNHLY and CDR2 is FYNNEI. V lost 0 bases, J lost 4 bases, and 7 bases lay in between. The CDR3 has 14 amino acids. The CDR3, as DNA: TGTGCCAGCAGTGAAGCGCAGGAGAATCAGCCCCAGCATTTT. This gives the protein CASSEAQENQPQHF.

The chain carries TRBV7-9 and TRBJ2-4; 13 positions agree with TRBD2. Germline CDR1 is SEHNR and CDR2 is FQNEAQ (reference sequence). CDR3 length: 19 residues. V lost 5 bases to trimming and J lost 0 bases; unmatched junction nucleotides: 10. This chain's CDR3 is CASSPPGLAGKGAKNIQYF. The DNA of the CDR3 is TGTGCCAGCAGCCCCCCGGGACTAGCGGGAAAAGGAGCCAAAAACATTCAGTACTTC.

The chain has TRBV13 and TRBJ2-7, with 7 bases aligning to TRBD1. Germline-derived CDR1 and CDR2 are PRHDT and FYEKMQ (reference sequence). The junction had 13 bases not matched to a gene; V was cut back by 5 bases and J by 3 bases. This CDR3 region has 16 residues. The CDR3 sequence is CASSQGSKTGIYEQYF. The CDR3 nucleotides read TGTGCCAGCAGCCAAGGATCTAAGACAGGGATCTACGAGCAGTACTTC. The full variable domain, in which reference TRBV13 and TRBJ2-7 provide the parts outside the CDR3, is AAGVIQSPRHLIKEKRETATLKCYPIPRHDTVYWYQQGPGQDPQFLISFYEKMQSDKGSIPDRFSAQQFSDYHSELNMSSLELGDSALYFCASSQGSKTGIYEQYFGPGTRLTVT.

CDR3: CASIWDRGPNPSGANVLTF. The DNA of the CDR3 is TGTGCCAGCATTTGGGACAGGGGACCAAACCCCTCTGGGGCCAACGTCCTGACTTTC. The gene calls are TRBV21-1 and TRBJ2-6; the DNA was not used to check the table's D call, TRBD1. TRBV21-1 is shown as a pseudogene. CDR3 length: 19 residues.

The V and J genes are TRBV7-2 and TRBJ1-1; D remains ambiguous. V dropped 6 bases and J dropped 5 bases, with 10 bases sitting between them. CDR3 length equals 12 residues. Germline V gives CDR1 SGHTA, CDR2 FQGNSA. The CDR3 loop is CASSFMRTEAFF. The CDR3 DNA sequence: TGTGCCAGCAGTTTCATGAGGACTGAAGCTTTCTTT.

Comment on this clone: Other DNA sequences of this sample code for an identical CDR3. The chain has TRBV28 and TRBJ1-1; unclear D gene. Trimming left V 6 bases short and J 3 bases short, with 5 bases between. The CDR3 is made up of 11 amino acids. Germline CDR1 and CDR2: MDHEN and SYDVKM. The CDR3 spells CASRLHTEAFF. The CDR3 region has the DNA TGTGCCAGCAGACTGCACACTGAAGCTTTCTTT.

The rearrangement links TRBV12-5 to TRBJ2-2; 10 bases line up with TRBD1. This CDR3 comprises 16 residues. Germline values: CDR1 LGHNT, CDR2 FRNRAP. The V segment lost 4 bases and the J segment 8 bases; nucleotides outside the gene matches: 10. CDR3 residues: CASGSALTGGVGELFF. As DNA, the CDR3 is TGTGCTAGTGGTTCAGCCTTGACAGGGGGCGTTGGGGAGCTGTTTTTT.

The chain is built from TRBV9 and TRBJ1-1; 8 bases are shared with TRBD1. The CDR3 is 14 amino acids. After removal of 3 bases from V and 1 base from J, the junction contained 2 bases not matched to a gene. Germline V gene sequence: CDR1 SGDLS, CDR2 YYNGEE. The CDR3 here is CASSEQGGNTEAFF. The CDR3 DNA reads as TGTGCCAGCAGCGAACAGGGGGGGAACACTGAAGCTTTCTTT.

V usage is TRBV29-1 and J usage is TRBJ1-2; possibly TRBD1 for D (5 bases). Trimming took off 5 bases at V and 1 base at J, with 17 bases between the two ends. CDR1 and CDR2 (germline): SQVTM, ANQGSEA. The CDR3 covers 15 residues. CDR3 protein: CSVSGRGRSNYGYTF. CDR3 in DNA: TGCAGCGTTTCGGGTCGGGGACGGAGTAACTATGGCTACACCTTC.

The gene calls are TRBV4-1 and TRBJ2-7; D is tentatively TRBD1 or TRBD2 (5 bases each). This CDR3 has 14 residues. V was trimmed by 3 bases and J by 5 bases, leaving 14 bases between them. The germline gives CDR1 MGHRA, CDR2 YSYEKL. The CDR3: CASSQRGRINEQYF. CDR3 DNA sequence: TGCGCCAGCAGCCAGAGGGGTCGGATCAACGAGCAGTACTTC.

The V gene is TRBV6-5, the J gene TRBJ1-1; 9 bases match TRBD1. Germline CDR1 and CDR2: MNHEY and SVGAGI. J lost 4 bases, V lost 2 bases, and 5 bases had no gene match. This CDR3 has 15 residues. CDR3 sequence reads: CASSYDRGKGTEAFF. CDR3 in DNA: TGTGCCAGCAGTTACGACAGGGGGAAGGGCACTGAAGCTTTCTTT.

The genes are TRBV11-2 and TRBJ2-7; the D is unclear. V was cut by 2 bases and J by 5 bases, with 13 bases left in between. CDR1 is SGHAT and CDR2 is FQNNGV in the germline V gene. The CDR3 sequence is 14 residues long. CDR3 loop: CASSLSGIGHEQYF. The CDR3, as DNA: TGTGCCAGCAGCTTATCCGGCATAGGCCACGAGCAGTACTTC.

The gene calls are TRBV2 and TRBJ1-1; maybe TRBD1 (6 bases). V dropped 6 bases and J dropped 6 bases, with 20 bases sitting between them. Germline-derived CDR1 and CDR2 are SNHLY and FYNNEI. The CDR3 has 15 amino acids. The CDR3 DNA is TGTGCCAGCAGGGGGGGGCAGTCCTTAGGTGCTGAAGCTTTCTTT. It translates to CASRGGQSLGAEAFF.

The CDR3 nucleotides read TGCGCCAGCAGTGCACCTGGTGGACTAGCCTTAGCCAAAAACATTCAGTACTTC. Its protein is CASSAPGGLALAKNIQYF. The chain joins TRBV10-2 to TRBJ2-4; 8 bases map to TRBD2. The CDR3 has 18 amino acids. J gave up 0 bases and V 4 bases, and 11 bases lay outside the gene matches. CDR1 WSHSY and CDR2 SAAADI come from the germline V gene.

V is TRBV27 and J is TRBJ2-2; the match to TRBD2 covers 8 bases. Unmatched junction bases numbered 12, after V lost 8 bases and J lost 4 bases. CDR3 length: 16 amino acids. The V gene's germline CDR1 is MNHEY and CDR2 SMNVEV (reference sequence). CDR3 DNA sequence: TGTGCCAGCGCCACCCGAGCGGGAGCAGTCACCGGGGAGCTGTTTTTT. It yields the protein CASATRAGAVTGELFF.

The chain carries TRBV20-1 and TRBJ2-5, with D uncertain. This CDR3 is built from 10 residues. Trimming left V 3 bases short and J 5 bases short, with 4 bases between. Germline CDR1 DFQATT, CDR2 SNEGSKA (reference sequence). CDR3 DNA: TGCAGTGCTAGCTGGGAGACCCAGTACTTC. Its protein is CSASWETQYF.

The genes are TRBV28 and TRBJ2-1; D ambiguous. This CDR3 is built from 16 residues. From germline, CDR1 is MDHEN and CDR2 SYDVKM. Trimming pared 5 bases from V and 0 bases from J, leaving 14 bases between. The CDR3 here is CASSPRRASSYNEQFF. The CDR3 DNA sequence: TGTGCCAGCAGTCCCCGTAGGGCTAGCTCCTACAATGAGCAGTTCTTC.

This chain links TRBV2 with TRBJ2-7; 13 bases are shared with TRBD2. The germline V gene encodes CDR1 SNHLY and CDR2 FYNNEI. With 6 bases clipped from V and 2 bases from J, the junction kept 4 bases outside the gene matches. This CDR3 has 15 amino acids. The CDR3: CASRTSGRTTYEQYF. For the CDR3, the DNA is TGTGCCAGCAGGACTAGCGGGAGGACCACCTACGAGCAGTACTTC. The variable domain in full, completed from reference TRBV2 and TRBJ2-7, reads EPEVTQTPSHQVTQMGQEVILRCVPISNHLYFYWYRQILGQKVEFLVSFYNNEISEKSEIFDDQFSVERPDGSNFTLKIRSTKLEDSAMYFCASRTSGRTTYEQYFGPGTRLTVT.

The table lists this clone with a count of one. The chain carries TRBV5-4 and TRBJ1-1; tentative D call: TRBD1 (6 bases). V lost 4 bases and J 1 base, leaving 14 bases between the germline ends. CDR3 size: 15 residues. Germline lookup yields CDR1 SGHNT and CDR2 YYREEE (reference sequence). This CDR3 is CASSHRPGQNTEAFF. CDR3 sequence (DNA): TGTGCCAGCAGCCACCGACCGGGACAGAACACTGAAGCTTTCTTT. Full variable domain (outside the CDR3, taken from reference TRBV5-4 and TRBJ1-1): ETGVTQSPTHLIKTRGQQVTLRCSSQSGHNTVSWYQQALGQGPQFIFQYYREEENGRGNFPPRFSGLQFPNYSSELNVNALELDDSALYLCASSHRPGQNTEAFFGQGTRLTVV.

The chain has TRBV28 and TRBJ2-7, with 16 bases lining up with TRBD2. Germline trimming cut 6 bases from V and 4 bases from J; bases unmatched to any gene: 3. CDR1 is MDHEN and CDR2 is SYDVKM in the germline V gene. The CDR3 contains 15 residues. CDR3 in DNA: TGTGCCAGCAGCCAGGGACTAGCGGGAGGGTACGAGCAGTACTTC. The encoded protein is CASSQGLAGGYEQYF. The whole variable domain, filled in from reference TRBV28 and TRBJ2-7, reads DVKVTQSSRYLVKRTGEKVFLECVQDMDHENMFWYRQDPGLGLRLIYFSYDVKMKEKGDIPEGYSVSREKKERFSLILESASTNQTSMYLCASSQGLAGGYEQYFGPGTRLTVT.

In its sample, this clone was seen a few times. The chain joins TRBV7-9 to TRBJ2-1, with a weak D call TRBD2 (5 bases). The ends were cut back, 5 bases at V and 14 bases at J, with 13 bases in the middle. This CDR3 region has 11 residues. The germline CDR1 and CDR2 sequences are SEHNR and FQNEAQ (reference sequence). Written as DNA, the CDR3 is TGTGCCAGCAGCATCGTAGGGAGTAAGTTCTTC. As protein: CASSIVGSKFF.

This chain connects TRBV30 to TRBJ1-5; TRBD1 agrees at 9 bases. CDR3 size: 13 residues. With V trimmed by 2 bases and J by 11 bases, 7 bases remained unmatched. Germline V CDR1 and CDR2: GTSNPN, SVGIG (reference sequence). In nucleotides, the CDR3 is TGTGCCTGGAGTACAGGGGGCCGGCCGGCCCAGCATTTT. Translation: CAWSTGGRPAQHF.

On this clone: Other DNA sequences from this sample encode an identical CDR3 as well. V and J are TRBV18 and TRBJ2-5, with a possible D match to TRBD2 (5 bases). The germline gives CDR1 KGHSH, CDR2 LQKENI. The CDR3 is 13 residues long. V lost 0 bases, J lost 5 bases, and 7 bases lay in between. CDR3 DNA sequence: TGTGCCAGCTCACCACCGACTACGGAGACCCAGTACTTC. Translation gives CASSPPTTETQYF.

The chain recombines TRBV11-3 with TRBJ2-1, with 11 positions matching TRBD2. Germline loops: CDR1 SGHNT, CDR2 YENEEA. V trimming: 6 bases; J trimming: 6 bases; junction bases outside the gene matches: 13. This CDR3 comprises 17 residues. The DNA for the CDR3 is TGTGCCAGCAGTTATACTAGCGGGAGAGGTAGTTTCAATGAGCAGTTCTTC. Its translation is CASSYTSGRGSFNEQFF.

This sequence joins TRBV6-1 and TRBJ2-7, with 9 bases identical to TRBD2. CDR3 size: 15 residues. The germline gives CDR1 MNHNS, CDR2 SASEGT. The V and J ends lost 3 bases and 4 bases, in that order; junction bases with no gene match: 7. CDR3 in amino acids: CASSDMAGGSYEQYF. The CDR3 DNA is TGTGCCAGCAGTGATATGGCGGGAGGGTCGTACGAGCAGTACTTC.

V gene TRBV27 combines with J gene TRBJ1-1; weak D call: TRBD1 (5 bases). The CDR3 contains 13 residues. V lost 6 bases, J lost 11 bases, and 19 bases lay in between. The germline gives CDR1 MNHEY, CDR2 SMNVEV (reference sequence). CDR3 nucleotide sequence: TGTGCCAGCAGCCCCGGTCGGGGGGGTGTCGCTTTCTTT. Amino acid sequence: CASSPGRGGVAFF.

The V call is TRBV10-2, the J call TRBJ2-5; D is unresolved. Looked up from germline, CDR1 is WSHSY and CDR2 is SAAADI. Trimming took 1 base from V and 5 from J, leaving 5 bases between them. CDR3 length equals 12 residues. For the CDR3, the DNA is TGCGCCAGCAGTGAGTTCACGGAGACCCAGTACTTC. This sequence encodes CASSEFTETQYF.

This rearrangement joins TRBV5-6 to TRBJ2-3, with 14 bases identical to TRBD2. The germline V gene has CDR1 SGHDT and CDR2 YYEEEE. V was clipped by 0 bases and J by 12 bases; unmatched bases: 12. This CDR3 is built from 17 residues. CDR3 sequence: CASSLGLAGGPLNLQYF. CDR3 sequence (DNA): TGTGCCAGCAGCTTGGGACTAGCGGGAGGGCCCCTTAATCTCCAGTATTTT.